One sample yielded the 6 T cell receptor beta chains listed below, sequenced in a study of blood T cell repertoires in COVID-19. Generated by immunoSEQ multiplex PCR, the TCRdb table keeps only in-frame clones and is missing some. This table has around 80,000 clones, 65% to 85% appearing once. The specimen was peripheral blood. These receptors all come from a man aged 45-65 years with COVID-19, enrolled during active disease.

The chain recombines TRBV27 with TRBJ2-1, with 8 bases lining up with TRBD1. V shed 5 bases and J 4 bases; nucleotides not matched to a gene: 4. Germline assignment: CDR1 MNHEY and CDR2 SMNVEV (reference sequence). This CDR3 has 14 amino acids. The CDR3 is CASSLTGVYNEQFF. The CDR3 DNA is TGTGCCAGCAGTCTGACAGGGGTGTACAATGAGCAGTTCTTC.

The chain combines TRBV10-3 with TRBJ2-3; 10 bases line up with TRBD1. The CDR3 is made up of 14 amino acids. Germline CDR1 and CDR2: ENHRY and SYGVKD. V was pared by 11 bases and J by 1 base, with 6 bases of the junction left unmatched. The CDR3 sequence is CAVRTGGRTDTQYF. In nucleotides, the CDR3 is TGTGCCGTTCGGACAGGGGGTCGCACAGATACGCAGTATTTT.

The rearrangement links TRBV7-2 to TRBJ2-3, with 12 positions matching TRBD2. The germline gives CDR1 SGHTA, CDR2 FQGNSA. The V and J ends lost 4 bases and 6 bases, in that order; junction bases with no gene match: 14. The CDR3 loop spans 18 amino acids. CDR3 in amino acids: CASSSASSGRAMMDTQYF. DNA of the CDR3: TGTGCCAGCAGCTCCGCCTCTAGCGGGAGGGCCATGATGGATACGCAGTATTTT.

The chain links TRBV11-2 to TRBJ1-1; D is ambiguous. Trimming pared 1 base from V and 1 base from J, leaving 7 bases between. The CDR3 is 14 residues long. In germline, CDR1 is SGHAT, CDR2 FQNNGV. The CDR3 loop reads CASSLVRGNTEAFF. The CDR3 nucleotides read TGTGCCAGCAGCTTAGTGCGCGGGAACACTGAAGCTTTCTTT.

In this sample, this clone turned up once. The rearrangement joins TRBV4-3 to TRBJ2-2; the D gene is possibly TRBD1 (5 bases). The germline CDR1 and CDR2 sequences are LGHNA and YSLEER. The CDR3 totals 16 residues. V was trimmed by 3 bases and J by 1 base, leaving 12 bases between them. DNA for the CDR3: TGCGCCAGCAGCCACAGCGACAGCAGGAACACCGGGGAGCTGTTTTTT. Its protein product is CASSHSDSRNTGELFF.

This sequence joins TRBV4-1 and TRBJ1-4, with 8 bases lining up with TRBD1. V dropped 5 bases and J dropped 7; count of bases not matched to a gene: 9. This CDR3 is 15 amino acids long. Germline V gives CDR1 MGHRA, CDR2 YSYEKL. Here the CDR3 DNA reads TGCGCCAGCAGCGGCGGACAGGGAGGGAGTGAAAAACTGTTTTTT. Translated: CASSGGQGGSEKLFF.